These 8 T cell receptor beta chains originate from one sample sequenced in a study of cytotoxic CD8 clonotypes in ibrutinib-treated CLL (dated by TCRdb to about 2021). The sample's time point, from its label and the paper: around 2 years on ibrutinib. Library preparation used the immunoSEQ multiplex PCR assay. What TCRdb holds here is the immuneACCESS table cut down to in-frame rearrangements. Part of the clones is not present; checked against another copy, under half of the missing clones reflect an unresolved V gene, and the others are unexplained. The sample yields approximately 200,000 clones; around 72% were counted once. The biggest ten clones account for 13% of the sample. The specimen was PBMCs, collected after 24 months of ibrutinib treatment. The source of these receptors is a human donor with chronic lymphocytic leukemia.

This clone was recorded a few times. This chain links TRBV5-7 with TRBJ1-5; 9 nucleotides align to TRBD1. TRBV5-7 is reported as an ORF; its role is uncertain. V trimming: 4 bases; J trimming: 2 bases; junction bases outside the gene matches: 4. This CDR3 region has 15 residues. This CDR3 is CASSPDRGRNQPQHF. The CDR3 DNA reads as TGTGCCAGCAGCCCGGACAGGGGACGCAATCAGCCCCAGCATTTT.

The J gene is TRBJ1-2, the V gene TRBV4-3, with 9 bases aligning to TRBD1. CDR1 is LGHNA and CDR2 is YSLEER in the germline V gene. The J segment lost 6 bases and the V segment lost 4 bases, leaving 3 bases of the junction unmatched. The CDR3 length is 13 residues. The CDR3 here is CASSPRQGDGYTF. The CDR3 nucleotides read TGCGCCAGCAGCCCCCGACAGGGGGATGGCTACACCTTC.

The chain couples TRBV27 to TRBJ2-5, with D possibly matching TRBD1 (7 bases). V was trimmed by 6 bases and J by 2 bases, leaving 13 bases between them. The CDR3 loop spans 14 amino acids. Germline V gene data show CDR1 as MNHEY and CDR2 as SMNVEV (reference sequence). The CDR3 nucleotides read TGTGCCAGCAGCATTCAGGGGGGTCAAGAGACCCAGTACTTC. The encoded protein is CASSIQGGQETQYF.

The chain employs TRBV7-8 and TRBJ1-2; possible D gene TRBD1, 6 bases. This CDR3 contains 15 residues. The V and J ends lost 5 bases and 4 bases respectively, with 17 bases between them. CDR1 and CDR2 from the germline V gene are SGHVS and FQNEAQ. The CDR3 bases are TGTGCCAGCAGCGAACAGGGTCGTGCACTCTATGGCTACACCTTC. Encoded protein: CASSEQGRALYGYTF. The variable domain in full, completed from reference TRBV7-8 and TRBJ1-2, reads GAGVSQSPRYKVAKRGQDVALRCDPISGHVSLFWYQQALGQGPEFLTYFQNEAQLDKSGLPSDRFFAERPEGSVSTLKIQRTQQEDSAVYLCASSEQGRALYGYTFGSGTRLTVV.

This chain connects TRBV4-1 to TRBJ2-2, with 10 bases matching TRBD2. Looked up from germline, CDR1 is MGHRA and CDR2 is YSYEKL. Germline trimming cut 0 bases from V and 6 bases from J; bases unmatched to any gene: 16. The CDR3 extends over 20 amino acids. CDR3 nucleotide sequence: TGCGCCAGCAGCCAAGATTTGGGTCCTCGTCTAGCGGGAGTCCCCGGGGAGCTGTTTTTT. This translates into CASSQDLGPRLAGVPGELFF.

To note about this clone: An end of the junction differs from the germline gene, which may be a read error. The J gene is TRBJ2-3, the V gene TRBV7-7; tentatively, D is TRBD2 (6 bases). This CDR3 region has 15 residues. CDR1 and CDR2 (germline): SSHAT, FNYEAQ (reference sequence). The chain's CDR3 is CASSLAAGSTDTQYF. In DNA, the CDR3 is TGTGCTAGCAGCTTAGCGGCCGGGAGCACAGATACGCAGTATTTT.

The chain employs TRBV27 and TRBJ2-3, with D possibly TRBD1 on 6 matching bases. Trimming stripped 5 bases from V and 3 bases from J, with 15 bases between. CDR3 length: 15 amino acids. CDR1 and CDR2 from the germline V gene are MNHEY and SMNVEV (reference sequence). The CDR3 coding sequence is TGTGCCAGCAGTCCCCCGAATCAGGGGACAGATACGCAGTATTTT. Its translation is CASSPPNQGTDTQYF.

DNA of the CDR3: TGTGCCACCAGCAGAGATGGGCTGGGAAGAGAGAACACTGAAGCTTTCTTT. Its protein is CATSRDGLGRENTEAFF. The V gene is TRBV15, the J gene TRBJ1-1; no firm D call. The CDR3 spans 17 residues. V lost 0 bases and J lost 1, with 15 bases in between. CDR1 is LNHNV, CDR2 YYDKDF, per germline (reference sequence).